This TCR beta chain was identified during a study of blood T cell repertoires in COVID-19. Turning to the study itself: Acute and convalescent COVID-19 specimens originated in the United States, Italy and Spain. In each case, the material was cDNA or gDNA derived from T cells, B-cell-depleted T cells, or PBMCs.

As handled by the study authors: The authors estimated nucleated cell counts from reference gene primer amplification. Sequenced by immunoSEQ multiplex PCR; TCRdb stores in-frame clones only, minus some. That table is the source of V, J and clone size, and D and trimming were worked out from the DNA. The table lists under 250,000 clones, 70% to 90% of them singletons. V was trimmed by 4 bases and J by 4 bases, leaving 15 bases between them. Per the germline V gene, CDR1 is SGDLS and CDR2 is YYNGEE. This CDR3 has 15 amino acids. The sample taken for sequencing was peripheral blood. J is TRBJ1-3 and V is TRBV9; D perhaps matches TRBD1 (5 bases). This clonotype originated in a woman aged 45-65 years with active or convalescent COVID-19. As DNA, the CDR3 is TGTGCCAGCAGCCCCGGACACAGCACAGGAAACACCATATATTTT. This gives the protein CASSPGHSTGNTIYF.